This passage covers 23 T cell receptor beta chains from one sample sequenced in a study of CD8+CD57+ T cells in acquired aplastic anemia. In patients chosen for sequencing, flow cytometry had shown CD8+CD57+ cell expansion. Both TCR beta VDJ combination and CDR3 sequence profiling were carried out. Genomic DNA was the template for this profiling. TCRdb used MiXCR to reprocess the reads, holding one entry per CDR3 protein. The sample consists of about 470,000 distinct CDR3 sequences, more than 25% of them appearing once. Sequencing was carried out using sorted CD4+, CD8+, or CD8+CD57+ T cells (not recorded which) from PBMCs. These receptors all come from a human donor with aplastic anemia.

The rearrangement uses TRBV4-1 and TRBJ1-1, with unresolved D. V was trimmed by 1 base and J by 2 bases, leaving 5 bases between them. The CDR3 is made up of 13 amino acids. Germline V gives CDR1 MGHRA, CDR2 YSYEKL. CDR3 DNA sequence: TGCGCCAGCAGCCAAGTGATAAACACTGAAGCTTTCTTT. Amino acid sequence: CASSQVINTEAFF.

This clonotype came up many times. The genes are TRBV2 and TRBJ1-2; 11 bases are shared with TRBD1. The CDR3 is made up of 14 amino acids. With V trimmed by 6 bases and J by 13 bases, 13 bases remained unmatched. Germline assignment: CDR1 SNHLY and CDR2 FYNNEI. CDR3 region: CASRTGQGGRVCTF. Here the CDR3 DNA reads TGTGCCAGCAGGACGGGACAGGGGGGAAGAGTGTGCACCTTC.

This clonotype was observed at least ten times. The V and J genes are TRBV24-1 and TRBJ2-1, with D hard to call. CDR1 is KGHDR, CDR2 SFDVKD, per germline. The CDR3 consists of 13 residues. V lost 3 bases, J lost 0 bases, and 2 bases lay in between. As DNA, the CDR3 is TGTGCCACCAGTGATGCCTCCTACAATGAGCAGTTCTTC. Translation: CATSDASYNEQFF.

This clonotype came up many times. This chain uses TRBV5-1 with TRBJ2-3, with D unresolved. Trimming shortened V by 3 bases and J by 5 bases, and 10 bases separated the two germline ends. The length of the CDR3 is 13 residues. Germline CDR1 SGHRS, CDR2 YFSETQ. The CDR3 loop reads CASSSGVEDTQYF. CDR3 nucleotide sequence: TGCGCCAGCAGCTCGGGTGTAGAAGATACGCAGTATTTT.

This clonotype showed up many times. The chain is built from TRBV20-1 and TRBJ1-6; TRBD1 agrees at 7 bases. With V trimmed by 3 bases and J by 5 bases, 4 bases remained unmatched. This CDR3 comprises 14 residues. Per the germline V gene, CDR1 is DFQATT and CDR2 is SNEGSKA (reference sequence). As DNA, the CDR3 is TGCAGTGCTAGTGAAGACAGGGATAATTCACCCCTCCACTTT. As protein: CSASEDRDNSPLHF.

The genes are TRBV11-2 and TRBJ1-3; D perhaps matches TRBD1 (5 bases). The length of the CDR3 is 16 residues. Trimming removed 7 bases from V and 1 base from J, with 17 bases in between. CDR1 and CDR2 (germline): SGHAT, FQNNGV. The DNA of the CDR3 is TGTGCCAGCACCCCCTTGGGGGGGTTTTCTGGAAACACCATATATTTT. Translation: CASTPLGGFSGNTIYF.

CDR3 DNA sequence: TGTGCCAGCAGTCCCCAGACTAGCGGGAGGGACGAGCAGCCCCAGCATTTT. It codes for CASSPQTSGRDEQPQHF. The chain combines TRBV6-1 with TRBJ1-5; the D gene is possibly TRBD1 (5 bases). CDR1 is MNHNS, CDR2 SASEGT, per germline. Trimming shortened V by 5 bases and J by 7 bases, and 24 bases separated the two germline ends. The CDR3 is made up of 17 amino acids.

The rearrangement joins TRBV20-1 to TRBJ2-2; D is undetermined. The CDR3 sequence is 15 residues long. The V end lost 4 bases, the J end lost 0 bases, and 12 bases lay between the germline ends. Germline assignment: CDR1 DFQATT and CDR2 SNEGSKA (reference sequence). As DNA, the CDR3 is TGCAGTGCTATGAAAGCAGATACGAACACCGGGGAGCTGTTTTTT. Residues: CSAMKADTNTGELFF.

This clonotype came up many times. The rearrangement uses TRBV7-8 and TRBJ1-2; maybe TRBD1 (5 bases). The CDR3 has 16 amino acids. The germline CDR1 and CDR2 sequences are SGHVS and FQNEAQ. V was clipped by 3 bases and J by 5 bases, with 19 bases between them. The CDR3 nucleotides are TGTGCCAGCAGCTTCGGGGCAGACTCGTCTCAGTATGGCTACACCTTC. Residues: CASSFGADSSQYGYTF.

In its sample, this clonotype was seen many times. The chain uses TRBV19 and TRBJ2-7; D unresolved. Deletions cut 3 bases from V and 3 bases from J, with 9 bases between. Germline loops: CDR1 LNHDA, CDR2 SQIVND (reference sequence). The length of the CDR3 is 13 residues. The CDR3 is CASSIEAGYEQYF. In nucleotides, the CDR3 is TGTGCCAGTAGTATTGAGGCAGGCTACGAGCAGTACTTC.

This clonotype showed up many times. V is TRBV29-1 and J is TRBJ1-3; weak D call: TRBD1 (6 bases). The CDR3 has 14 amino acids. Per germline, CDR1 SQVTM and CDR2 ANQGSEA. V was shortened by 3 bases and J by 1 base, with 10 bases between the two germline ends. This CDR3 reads CSVETQGSGNTIYF. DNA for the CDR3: TGCAGCGTTGAGACACAGGGTTCTGGAAACACCATATATTTT.

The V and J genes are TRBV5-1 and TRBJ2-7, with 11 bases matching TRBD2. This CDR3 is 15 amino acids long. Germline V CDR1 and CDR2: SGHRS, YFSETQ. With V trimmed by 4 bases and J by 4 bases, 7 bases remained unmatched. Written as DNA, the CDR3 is TGCGCCAGCAGCCCGGGGGCTAGCGGGGGGTACGAGCAGTACTTC. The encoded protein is CASSPGASGGYEQYF.

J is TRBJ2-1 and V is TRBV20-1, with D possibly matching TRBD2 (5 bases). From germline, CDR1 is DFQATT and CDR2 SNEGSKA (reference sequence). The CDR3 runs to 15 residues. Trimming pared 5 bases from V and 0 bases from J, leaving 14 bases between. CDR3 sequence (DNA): TGCAGTGCTCCCGGGATTACGAGCTCCTACAATGAGCAGTTCTTC. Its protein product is CSAPGITSSYNEQFF.

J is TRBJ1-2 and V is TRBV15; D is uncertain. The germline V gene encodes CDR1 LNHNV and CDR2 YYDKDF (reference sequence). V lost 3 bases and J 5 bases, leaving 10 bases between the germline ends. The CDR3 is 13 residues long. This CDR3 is CATSSDTDYGYTF. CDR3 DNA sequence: TGTGCCACCAGCAGCGACACAGATTATGGCTACACCTTC.

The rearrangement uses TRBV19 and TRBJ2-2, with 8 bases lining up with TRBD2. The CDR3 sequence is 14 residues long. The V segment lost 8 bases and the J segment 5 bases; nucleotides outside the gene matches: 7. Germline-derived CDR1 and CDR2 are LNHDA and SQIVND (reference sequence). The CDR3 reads CASALAGLTGELFF. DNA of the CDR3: TGTGCCAGTGCTTTAGCGGGACTAACCGGGGAGCTGTTTTTT.

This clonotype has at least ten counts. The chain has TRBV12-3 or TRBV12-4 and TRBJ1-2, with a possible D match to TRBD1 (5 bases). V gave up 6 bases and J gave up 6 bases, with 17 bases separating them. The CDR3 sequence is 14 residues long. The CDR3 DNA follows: TGTGCCAGCAGACCGTCCCGCAGGGCAAATGGCTACACCTTC. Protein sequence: CASRPSRRANGYTF.

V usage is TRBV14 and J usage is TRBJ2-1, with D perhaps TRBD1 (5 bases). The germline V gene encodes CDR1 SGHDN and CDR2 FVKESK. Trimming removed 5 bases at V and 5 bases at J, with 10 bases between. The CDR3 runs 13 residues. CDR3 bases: TGTGCCAGCAGCTCACGACAGAACAATGAGCAGTTCTTC. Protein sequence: CASSSRQNNEQFF.

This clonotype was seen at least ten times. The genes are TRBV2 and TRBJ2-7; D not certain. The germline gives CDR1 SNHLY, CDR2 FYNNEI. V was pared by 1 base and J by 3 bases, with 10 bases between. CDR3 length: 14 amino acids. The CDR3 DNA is TGTGCCAGCAGTGAAGTTTCACAAATCTACGAGCAGTACTTC. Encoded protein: CASSEVSQIYEQYF.

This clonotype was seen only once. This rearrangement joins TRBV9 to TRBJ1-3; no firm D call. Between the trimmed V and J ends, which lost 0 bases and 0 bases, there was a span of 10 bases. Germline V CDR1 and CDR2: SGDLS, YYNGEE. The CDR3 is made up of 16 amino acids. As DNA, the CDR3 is TGTGCCAGCAGCGTAGGATCCAGGCTCTCTGGAAACACCATATATTTT. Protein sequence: CASSVGSRLSGNTIYF. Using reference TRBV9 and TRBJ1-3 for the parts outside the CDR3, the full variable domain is DSGVTQTPKHLITATGQRVTLRCSPRSGDLSVYWYQQSLDQGLQFLIQYYNGEERAKGNILERFSAQQFPDLHSELNLSSLELGDSALYFCASSVGSRLSGNTIYFGEGSWLTVV.

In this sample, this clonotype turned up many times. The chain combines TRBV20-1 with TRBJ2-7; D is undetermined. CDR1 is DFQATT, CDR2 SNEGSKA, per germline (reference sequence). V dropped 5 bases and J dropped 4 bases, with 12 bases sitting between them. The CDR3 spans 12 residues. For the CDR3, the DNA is TGCAGTGCTCCTCATGCTGGTTACGAGCAGTACTTC. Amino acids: CSAPHAGYEQYF.

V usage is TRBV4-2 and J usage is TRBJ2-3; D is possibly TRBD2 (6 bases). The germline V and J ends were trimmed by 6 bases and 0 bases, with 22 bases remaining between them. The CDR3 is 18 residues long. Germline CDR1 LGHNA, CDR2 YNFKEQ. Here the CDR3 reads CASRGTEGPPTSTDTQYF. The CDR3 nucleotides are TGTGCCAGCAGAGGGACGGAGGGACCCCCGACTAGCACAGATACGCAGTATTTT.

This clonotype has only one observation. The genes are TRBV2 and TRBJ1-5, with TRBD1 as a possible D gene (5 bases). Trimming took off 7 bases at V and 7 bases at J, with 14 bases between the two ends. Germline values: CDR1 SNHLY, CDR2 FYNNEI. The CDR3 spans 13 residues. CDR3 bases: TGTGCCAGCACGAGCGGGAGGGGCCAGCCCCAGCATTTT. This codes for CASTSGRGQPQHF.

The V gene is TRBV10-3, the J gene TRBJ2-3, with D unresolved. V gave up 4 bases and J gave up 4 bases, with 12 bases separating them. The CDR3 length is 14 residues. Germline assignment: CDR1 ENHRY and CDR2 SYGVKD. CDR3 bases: TGTGCCATCAGTGGACGGGTCTTCCCAGATACGCAGTATTTT. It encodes CAISGRVFPDTQYF.